A selection of T cell receptor beta chains follows, all from one sample in a study of blood T cells in healthy people across ages. TCRdb independently ran MiXCR on the 5' RACE reads; one entry per CDR3 protein. Among about 1.5 million distinct CDR3 sequences listed, roughly two fifths were seen once. Material: blood. Source of these receptors: a woman between 18 and 29 years old in good health. The CDR3 runs from the conserved cysteine through the conserved F or W. Fields, in order: clone size, J gene, V gene, D gene, CDR3 DNA, CDR3 protein. The D gene is left open where the match is weak. Part of the rows lack a size; the others show once, few, many or a class for expanded clones.

-	TRBJ1-2	TRBV7-9	TRBD1	TGTGCCAGCAGACGGGACAGGGCAACTCATGGCTACACCTTC	CASRRDRATHGYTF
many	TRBJ2-1	TRBV7-2	-	TGTGCCAGCAGTCTCGTCCCCTACAATGAGCAGTTCTTC	CASSLVPYNEQFF
-	TRBJ2-1	TRBV20-1	TRBD1	TGCAGTGCTAGAGATCCGGGACAGGGATACAATGAGCAGTTCTTC	CSARDPGQGYNEQFF
-	TRBJ1-2	TRBV7-9	-	TGTGCCAGCAGCCCCTCAGGGGAGAAGGACTATGGCTACACCTTC	CASSPSGEKDYGYTF
few	TRBJ2-5	TRBV7-2	-	TGTGCCAGCAGCTTCCGGCCTCTTGAGACCCAGTACTTC	CASSFRPLETQYF
few	TRBJ2-7	TRBV4-1	-	TGCGCCAGCAGCCAAGCTCTCCCCGGGACACACTACGAGCAGTACTTC	CASSQALPGTHYEQYF
few	TRBJ2-7	TRBV12-3/TRBV12-4	-	TGTGCCAGCAGGTTCGGACCCGGGGCTATTTACGAGCAGTACTTC	CASRFGPGAIYEQYF
few	TRBJ2-3	TRBV20-1	-	TGCAGTGCGCTCCGTTCGACCTCAACAGATACGCAGTATTTT	CSALRSTSTDTQYF
few	TRBJ2-7	TRBV7-2	TRBD2	TGTGCCAGCAGCTTAGGATCTAGCGGTGGGGTCGAGCAGTACTTC	CASSLGSSGGVEQYF
-	TRBJ2-1	TRBV11-2	-	TGTGCCAGCAGCTTCATTAGAGCGAACAATGAGCAGTTCTTC	CASSFIRANNEQFF
-	TRBJ1-6	TRBV15	-	TGTGCCACCAGCAGAGATTTTACGAATTCACCCCTCCACTTT	CATSRDFTNSPLHF
-	TRBJ2-1	TRBV6-6	TRBD2	TGTGCCAGCAGTTACGGGCGGGAGCAAAATGAGCAGTTCTTC	CASSYGREQNEQFF
-	TRBJ2-4	TRBV30	-	TGTGCCTGGAGTTTATTGGTTGGGGGGTCGGCCAAAAACATTCAGTACTTC	CAWSLLVGGSAKNIQYF
few	TRBJ1-6	TRBV4-1	-	TGCGCCAGCAGCCAAGATGGCGGGAGGAATTCACCCCTCCACTTT	CASSQDGGRNSPLHF
few	TRBJ2-5	TRBV15	-	TGTGCCACCAGCTCGCGCTACCGGGACCTCCAAGAGACCCAGTACTTC	CATSSRYRDLQETQYF
few	TRBJ2-3	TRBV4-1	TRBD1	TGCGCCAGCAGCCTCCGGACAGGCAAGACAGATACGCAGTATTTT	CASSLRTGKTDTQYF
-	TRBJ1-5	TRBV6-5	-	TGTGCCAGCGGCCCCTCGGGCAATCAGCCCCAGCATTTT	CASGPSGNQPQHF
-	TRBJ2-4	TRBV4-1	-	TGCGCCAGCAGGGGCCCAACGGGCAAAAACATTCAGTACTTC	CASRGPTGKNIQYF
few	TRBJ2-1	TRBV6-2/TRBV6-3	TRBD1	TGTGCCAGCAGTGACATGACAGGGTCCTACAATGAGCAGTTCTTC	CASSDMTGSYNEQFF
once	TRBJ1-6	TRBV30	-	TGTGCCTGGAGTGTACTAGGGGCTGGGTATAATTCACCCCTCCACTTT	CAWSVLGAGYNSPLHF
-	TRBJ1-2	TRBV4-3	-	TGCGCCAGCAACCAAGATCGGGGGATTAGATATACTAACTATGGCTACACCTTC	CASNQDRGIRYTNYGYTF
few	TRBJ2-1	TRBV27	-	TGTGCCAGCAGTTTGGTGGGGGGTCAGCTCTACAATGAGCAGTTCTTC	CASSLVGGQLYNEQFF
few	TRBJ2-4	TRBV7-9	-	TGTGCCAGCAGCTTAGAAGGTAGAGGGCACATTCAGTACTTC	CASSLEGRGHIQYF
-	TRBJ1-5	TRBV6-1	-	TGTGCCAGCAGCGAGGTGGGATACGCGGGGGCTAGCAATCAGCCCCAGCATTTT	CASSEVGYAGASNQPQHF
few	TRBJ2-1	TRBV9	-	TGTGCCAGCAGCCCCAAGACCAGCAATGAGCAGTTCTTC	CASSPKTSNEQFF
-	TRBJ2-7	TRBV12-3/TRBV12-4	TRBD1	TGTGCCAGCAGTTGGGACAGGGCCGTCTACGAGCAGTACTTC	CASSWDRAVYEQYF
few	TRBJ1-1	TRBV27	-	TGTGCCAGCAGCCATTACAACACTGAAGCTTTCTTT	CASSHYNTEAFF
few	TRBJ1-2	TRBV6-5	-	TGTGCCAGCAGTTACTCGTCAGGGCGGAACGGGGGCTACACCTTC	CASSYSSGRNGGYTF
-	TRBJ2-7	TRBV6-5	-	TGTGCCAGCAGTTACTCGATCTGGGGTTACGAGCAGTACTTC	CASSYSIWGYEQYF
few	TRBJ2-4	TRBV20-1	TRBD1	TGCAGTGCTATCGACCCGACAGGGGGCATTCAGTACTTC	CSAIDPTGGIQYF
few	TRBJ1-1	TRBV12-3/TRBV12-4	TRBD1	TGTACCAGCAGTTTAGCCGGGACAGGAGTTACTGAAGCTTTCTTT	CTSSLAGTGVTEAFF
-	TRBJ2-1	TRBV21-1	-	TGTGCCAGCAGCAAAATGGATCCGGACGGCAACTACAATGAGCAGTTCTTC	CASSKMDPDGNYNEQFF
-	TRBJ1-2	TRBV20-1	TRBD1	TGCAGTTCTAGAGGGACAGGGAAGACTAACTATGGCTACACCTTC	CSSRGTGKTNYGYTF
-	TRBJ1-1	TRBV10-3	-	TGTGCCATCAGGGGGTATTTGGACACTGAAGCTTTCTTT	CAIRGYLDTEAFF
-	TRBJ2-7	TRBV28	-	TGTGCCATACAGAGACAGGCGGGGACCTACGAGCAGTACTTC	CAIQRQAGTYEQYF
few	TRBJ2-7	TRBV13	-	TGTGCCAGCAGTAGCGCCATGGCGGGAACCTACAATGAGCAGTACTTC	CASSSAMAGTYNEQYF
few	TRBJ2-7	TRBV4-3	-	TGCGCCAGCAGCCATAGGACTTACTCCTACGAGCAGTACTTC	CASSHRTYSYEQYF
-	TRBJ1-1	TRBV9	-	TGTGCCAGCAGCGTAGTGTCGAACGCTGAAGCTTTCTTT	CASSVVSNAEAFF
-	TRBJ2-5	TRBV29-1	-	TGCAGCGTTGAGCCGTTCGACAGGAGGGAGCAGTACTTC	CSVEPFDRREQYF
once	TRBJ1-4	TRBV5-1	TRBD1	TGCGCCAGCAGCCCAACGGGACAGGTTAATGAAAAACTGTTTTTT	CASSPTGQVNEKLFF
few	TRBJ2-7	TRBV2	-	TGTGCCAGCAGTGAAGATTTTGGGCAGGGGTGGATCGAGCAGTACTTC	CASSEDFGQGWIEQYF
few	TRBJ2-1	TRBV12-3/TRBV12-4	-	TGTGCCAGCAGTTTTTGGGATCGGGGCTCCAATGAGCAGTTCTTC	CASSFWDRGSNEQFF
few	TRBJ1-2	TRBV9	TRBD1	TGTGCCAGCAGCCGGACCGGACAGGGAACTAACTATGGCTACACCTTC	CASSRTGQGTNYGYTF
-	TRBJ1-1	TRBV27	-	TGTGCCAGCAGTTTATTGCGTGGGTTTCACACTGAAGCTTTCTTT	CASSLLRGFHTEAFF
-	TRBJ2-1	TRBV20-1	-	TGCAGTGCTCAAGGACTAGGGGGAAGGTTTAGCCCCTACAATGAGCAGTTCTTC	CSAQGLGGRFSPYNEQFF
-	TRBJ2-5	TRBV20-1	-	TGCAGTGCTAGAGGCGGAGGGGCTCGGGTTACCCAAGAGACCCAGTACTTC	CSARGGGARVTQETQYF
-	TRBJ2-1	TRBV4-3	-	TGCGCCAGCAGCCATAACAGGGAATACAATGAGCAGTTCTTC	CASSHNREYNEQFF
few	TRBJ2-3	TRBV7-2	TRBD2	TGTGCCAGCAGCTTAGCGGCTAGCGGCCTCACAGATACGCAGTATTTT	CASSLAASGLTDTQYF
few	TRBJ2-2	TRBV5-1	-	TGCGCCAGCAGTTATGAAGGAGGAAACTACGGGGAGCTGTTTTTT	CASSYEGGNYGELFF
-	TRBJ2-7	TRBV27	TRBD2	TGTGCCAGCAGTTCATCGAGGGATAGCGGGAGCTACTACGAGCAGTACTTC	CASSSSRDSGSYYEQYF
-	TRBJ2-7	TRBV29-1	TRBD1	TGCAGCGGGCGGGGACAGGGCCCCTACGAGCAGTACTTC	CSGRGQGPYEQYF
-	TRBJ2-3	TRBV29-1	-	TGCAGCGTCGCCGCGTGGGATACACAGTATTTT	CSVAAWDTQYF
-	TRBJ2-7	TRBV10-2	TRBD2	TGCGCCAGCACGACTAGCGGGGGGGCTCTGAACAATGAGCAGTACTTC	CASTTSGGALNNEQYF
few	TRBJ2-1	TRBV5-1	TRBD2	TGCGCCAGCAGGGCTACTAGCGGCACCTACAATGAGCAGTTCTTC	CASRATSGTYNEQFF
-	TRBJ1-1	TRBV7-9	TRBD1	TGTGCCAGCAGCGTCCCCAGGGGGCTCGGAACTGAAGCTTTCTTT	CASSVPRGLGTEAFF
-	TRBJ2-1	TRBV27	-	TGTGCCAGCAGTTTATACCTCTCGCAGGGCAATGAGCAGTTCTTC	CASSLYLSQGNEQFF
-	TRBJ2-7	TRBV11-2	TRBD2	TGTGCCAGCAGCCGTGGGACTAGCGGGAGCATCTACGAGCAGTACTTC	CASSRGTSGSIYEQYF
few	TRBJ2-1	TRBV10-3	-	TGTGCCATCAGTGCACACAGGGATGAGCAGTTCTTC	CAISAHRDEQFF